Listed below are T cell receptor beta chains from one sample, sequenced in a study of shared clonotypes between healthy human individuals. The repertoire was sequenced with immunoSEQ multiplex PCR; TCRdb's copy has only in-frame clones and lacks some. The sample lists around 2.1 million clones, 90% to 97% occurring once. The sample was naive CD4+ T cells sorted from blood. These receptors all come from a man aged 18 to 35 in good health. The CDR3 runs from the conserved cysteine through the conserved F or W.

j_call	v_call	cdr3_aa
TRBJ1-6	TRBV7-9	CASSFDRGPNSPLHF
TRBJ2-5	TRBV5-1	CASSLSLGPETQYF
TRBJ2-7	TRBV7-2	CASSFNLLGRASYEQYF
TRBJ1-2	TRBV7-9	CASSFTDRGDYGYTF
TRBJ2-5	TRBV2	CASSLGLAGGSGETQYF
TRBJ1-6	TRBV18	CASSPPNFDRPGHNSPLHF
TRBJ2-5	TRBV5-4	CASSMSGTSLETQYF
TRBJ2-1	TRBV6-1	CASSPDNEQFF
TRBJ2-7	TRBV2	CASLWTSGSYEQYF
TRBJ2-7	TRBV10-3	CAISPTDYEQYF
TRBJ2-7	TRBV6-1	CASRGSTVLYEQYF
TRBJ2-5	TRBV2	CASSVGRDQETQYF
TRBJ2-5	TRBV7-3	CASSTGGRETQYF
TRBJ2-5	TRBV6-5	CASSYSGTGGRETQYF
TRBJ2-5	TRBV13	CASSLFGGTGGRETQYF
TRBJ1-2	TRBV6-5	CASSYSRSNYGYTF
TRBJ1-2	TRBV6-5	CASRTPYGYTF
TRBJ2-3	TRBV4-1	CASSQDLTSGRTDTQYF
TRBJ1-2	TRBV5-1	CASSLAEGFNYGYTF
TRBJ1-5	TRBV7-9	CASRQGSNQPQHF
TRBJ2-4	TRBV9	CASSVSQGLAKNIQYF
TRBJ2-5	TRBV6-5	CASRLNGLVPETQYF
TRBJ2-7	TRBV14	CASSPRWSGSYEQYF
TRBJ2-7	TRBV6-1	CASSVAGGLSYEQYF
TRBJ2-2	TRBV7-9	CAALGGSNTGELFF
TRBJ2-5	TRBV7-6	CASSYPDPKETQYF
TRBJ2-2	TRBV27	CASSLSRTGGTGELFF
TRBJ1-1	TRBV5-1	CASSLGQGAPNTEAFF
TRBJ1-1	TRBV5-1	CASSSRTGGNTEAFF
TRBJ2-2	TRBV30	CAWSVLGSGELFF
TRBJ1-4	TRBV28	CASSLGRELGEKLFF
TRBJ1-5	TRBV9	CASSVADGGQPQHF
TRBJ2-7	TRBV7-2	CASSLGRTSVSYEQYF
TRBJ2-7	TRBV21-1	CASTPRAGGRYEQYF
TRBJ2-3	TRBV5-1	CASSLAPDTQYF
TRBJ1-1	TRBV19	CASSAWTVNTEAFF
TRBJ1-1	TRBV6-1	CASSEGDLRAFF
TRBJ1-6	TRBV19	CASTGQGDSPLHF
TRBJ2-1	TRBV18	CASSPPRPYNEQFF
TRBJ1-2	TRBV7-9	CASSWTDYGYTF
TRBJ2-3	TRBV30	CAWSMRRGAATDTQYF
TRBJ2-7	TRBV30	CAWSVSWEQYF
TRBJ2-3	TRBV18	CASSPPGERGPDTQYF
TRBJ1-1	TRBV5-1	CASNLEGQGNTEAFF
TRBJ1-1	TRBV7-7	CASSLAQGAEAFF
TRBJ1-6	TRBV18	CASSPNSIVAGNSPLHF
TRBJ2-4	TRBV2	CASSEQGIVAKNIQYF
TRBJ2-7	TRBV7-9	CASSLVGPYEQYF
TRBJ2-2	TRBV4-1	CASSLLAGANTGELFF
TRBJ1-6	TRBV7-8	CASSLGQGGSPLHF
TRBJ1-6	TRBV6-5	CASSYRQANSPLHF
TRBJ2-2	TRBV28	CASSLNFGTGGTGELFF
TRBJ2-3	TRBV7-2	CASSSYPPPGRGPDTQYF
TRBJ2-4	TRBV2	CASSGPGTKNIQYF
TRBJ1-2	TRBV11-2	CASSFYDDGYTF
TRBJ1-6	TRBV6-5	CASRRQYNSPLHF
TRBJ2-1	TRBV25-1	CASLPGGIGYNEQFF
TRBJ1-5	TRBV5-6	CASSLGAANQPQHF
TRBJ2-5	TRBV5-4	CASSPPGGGQETQYF